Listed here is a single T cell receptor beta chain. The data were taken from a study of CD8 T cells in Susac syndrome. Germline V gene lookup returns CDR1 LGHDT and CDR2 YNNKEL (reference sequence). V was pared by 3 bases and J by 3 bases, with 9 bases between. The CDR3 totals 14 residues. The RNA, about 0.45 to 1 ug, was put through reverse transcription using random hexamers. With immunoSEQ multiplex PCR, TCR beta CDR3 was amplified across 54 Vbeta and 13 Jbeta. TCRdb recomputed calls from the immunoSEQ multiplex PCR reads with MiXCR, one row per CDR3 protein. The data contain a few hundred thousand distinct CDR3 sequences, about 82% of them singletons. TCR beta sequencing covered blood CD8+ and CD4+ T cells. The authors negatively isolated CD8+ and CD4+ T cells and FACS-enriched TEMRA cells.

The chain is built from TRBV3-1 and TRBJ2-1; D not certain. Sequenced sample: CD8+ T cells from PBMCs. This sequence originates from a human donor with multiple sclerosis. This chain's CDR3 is CASSHRRNYNEQFF. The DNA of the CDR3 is TGTGCCAGCAGCCACCGGAGAAACTACAATGAGCAGTTCTTC.